Each of the 29 T cell receptor beta chains below was sequenced from the same sample in a study of blood T cell repertoires in COVID-19. Data came from immunoSEQ multiplex PCR; TCRdb stores just in-frame clones and leaves some out. This sample carries about 46,000 clones, about four fifths of them seen once, and the ten largest clones take approximately 8.2%. The sequencing input was peripheral blood. Source of these receptors: a man in his fifties or sixties with acute or convalescent COVID-19.

This chain joins TRBV20-1 and TRBJ2-3, with 12 bases that match TRBD2. This CDR3 contains 18 residues. Germline assignment: CDR1 DFQATT and CDR2 SNEGSKA (reference sequence). V was pared by 3 bases and J by 4 bases, with 14 bases of the junction left unmatched. The DNA for the CDR3 is TGCAGTGCTAGTGGGCCTAGCGGGGGGGCTCGTTCGCCAGATACGCAGTATTTT. This encodes CSASGPSGGARSPDTQYF.

V is TRBV12-3 or TRBV12-4 and J is TRBJ1-1, with D hard to call. CDR3 length: 13 amino acids. Trimming took 6 bases from V and 4 from J, leaving 12 bases between them. The CDR3 DNA reads TGTGCCAGCAGATTATCCGGGTCCACTGAAGCTTTCTTT. Its translation: CASRLSGSTEAFF.

The chain couples TRBV4-3 to TRBJ2-5; 8 bases are a match to TRBD2. The V gene end was trimmed by 0 bases and the J gene end by 5 bases; junction bases not matched to a gene: 5. Germline V CDR1 and CDR2: LGHNA, YSLEER. This CDR3 is 15 amino acids long. CDR3 in amino acids: CASSQDQGGGETQYF. As DNA, the CDR3 is TGCGCCAGCAGCCAAGATCAAGGCGGGGGGGAGACCCAGTACTTC.

V gene TRBV12-5 combines with J gene TRBJ2-7; 8 nucleotides align to TRBD1. In germline, CDR1 is LGHNT, CDR2 FRNRAP. J was trimmed by 7 bases and V by 3 bases; bases with no gene match: 8. CDR3 length equals 14 residues. For the CDR3, the DNA is TGTGCTAGTGGTTTAGGACAGGGATTTGAAGAGCAGTACTTC. The encoded protein is CASGLGQGFEEQYF.

The J gene is TRBJ1-3, the V gene TRBV3-1 (or the pseudogene TRBV3-2); 11 bases line up with TRBD1. Germline V lookup: CDR1 LGHDT, CDR2 YNNKEL (reference sequence). J gave up 4 bases and V 4 bases, and 9 bases lay outside the gene matches. The CDR3 extends over 17 amino acids. CDR3 loop: CASSPIPGQGVGNTIYF. CDR3 sequence (DNA): TGTGCCAGCAGCCCCATACCGGGACAGGGGGTCGGAAACACCATATATTTT.

The rearrangement uses TRBV12-3 or TRBV12-4 and TRBJ1-5; D not certain. The CDR3 runs 13 residues. Trimming took 5 bases from V and 3 from J, leaving 8 bases between them. CDR3 sequence reads: CASSLQDNQPQHF. The CDR3 DNA is TGTGCCAGCAGTCTTCAGGACAATCAGCCCCAGCATTTT.

The V and J genes are TRBV5-1 and TRBJ1-1; D uncertain. CDR1 is SGHRS, CDR2 YFSETQ, per germline. The CDR3 runs to 17 residues. V was trimmed by 4 bases and J by 1 base, leaving 20 bases between them. In DNA, the CDR3 is TGCGCCAGCAGCCCCGGACTCCATAGGTCGACGAACACTGAAGCTTTCTTT. Its protein product is CASSPGLHRSTNTEAFF.

The chain recombines TRBV6-5 with TRBJ1-2, with a possible D match to TRBD1 (5 bases). Germline CDR1 reads MNHEY; CDR2 reads SVGAGI. The V end was cut by 7 bases, the J end by 7 bases, with 13 bases between. The CDR3 is made up of 12 amino acids. The CDR3: CASTNGGFGYTF. CDR3 DNA sequence: TGTGCCAGCACCAACGGGGGGTTTGGCTACACCTTC.

The chain uses TRBV9 and TRBJ2-7, with 7 bases identical to TRBD2. CDR3 size: 14 residues. Germline values: CDR1 SGDLS, CDR2 YYNGEE. Trimming cost V 4 bases and J 5 bases; bases outside gene matches: 9. CDR3 nucleotide sequence: TGTGCCAGCAGCACCAGGGCCCTAGCGGACGAGCAGTACTTC. Protein product: CASSTRALADEQYF.

This chain joins TRBV19 and TRBJ2-1; 8 bases are a match to TRBD1. V shed 3 bases and J 6 bases; nucleotides not matched to a gene: 10. The germline gives CDR1 LNHDA, CDR2 SQIVND (reference sequence). The CDR3 is 16 amino acids. The CDR3 sequence: CASSIFGGGQVNEQFF. The CDR3, as DNA: TGTGCCAGTAGTATCTTTGGTGGGGGACAGGTCAATGAGCAGTTCTTC.

This chain connects TRBV7-3 to TRBJ2-7, with TRBD1 matching over 8 bases. Germline values: CDR1 SGHTA, CDR2 FQGTGA. The CDR3 totals 15 residues. V lost 5 bases, J lost 3 bases, and 9 bases stayed unmatched. CDR3 nucleotide sequence: TGTGCCAGCAGCACACAGGGGGGTTCCTACTACGAGCAGTACTTC. Residues: CASSTQGGSYYEQYF.

V usage is TRBV5-6 and J usage is TRBJ1-6, with D uncertain. The V end lost 4 bases, the J end lost 10 bases, and 6 bases lay between the germline ends. Germline CDR1 SGHDT, CDR2 YYEEEE. This CDR3 region has 11 residues. This CDR3 is CASSRRSPLHF. Here the CDR3 DNA reads TGTGCCAGCAGCCGTCGGTCACCCCTCCACTTT.

In its sample, this clone was seen once. The rearrangement uses TRBV5-4 and TRBJ1-6; D may be TRBD1 (5 bases). The germline gives CDR1 SGHNT, CDR2 YYREEE (reference sequence). Between the trimmed V and J ends, which lost 1 base and 1 base, there was a span of 6 bases. The CDR3 is 15 residues long. DNA for the CDR3: TGTGCCAGCAGCTTGCAGGGATCCTATAATTCACCCCTCCACTTT. Its translation is CASSLQGSYNSPLHF.

There are a few counts of this clone. The chain carries TRBV27 and TRBJ1-5, with TRBD1 identical over 8 bases. CDR3 length equals 16 residues. V shed 6 bases and J 3 bases; nucleotides not matched to a gene: 10. CDR1 is MNHEY, CDR2 SMNVEV, per germline (reference sequence). For the CDR3, the DNA is TGTGCCAGCAGAGGCAGGGGGCTCTGGATCAATCAGCCCCAGCATTTT. Amino acid sequence: CASRGRGLWINQPQHF.

This clone was seen a few times. The chain has TRBV5-4 and TRBJ2-2; D possibly corresponds to TRBD1 (6 bases). V was shortened by 4 bases and J by 7 bases, with 17 bases between the two germline ends. Germline-derived CDR1 and CDR2 are SGHNT and YYREEE (reference sequence). The CDR3 runs 15 residues. CDR3 loop: CASSGSSGAIGELFF. As DNA, the CDR3 is TGTGCCAGCAGCGGTAGCTCAGGGGCTATCGGGGAGCTGTTTTTT.

The chain is built from TRBV7-3 and TRBJ1-1, with 7 positions matching TRBD1. Germline CDR1 and CDR2: SGHTA and FQGTGA. The CDR3 consists of 14 residues. J was trimmed by 1 base and V by 5 bases; bases with no gene match: 4. This CDR3 reads CASSEGAWNTEAFF. CDR3 bases: TGTGCCAGCAGCGAGGGGGCGTGGAACACTGAAGCTTTCTTT.

The chain uses TRBV7-3 and TRBJ2-2; 9 positions match TRBD2. Germline-derived CDR1 and CDR2 are SGHTA and FQGTGA. V shed 2 bases, J shed 5 bases, and the junction held 3 bases outside the gene matches. The CDR3 is 15 amino acids. CDR3 DNA: TGTGCCAGCAGCTTACGGCTAGCGGGGACCGGGGAGCTGTTTTTT. Translated, it gives CASSLRLAGTGELFF.

This clone was observed a handful of times. The chain combines TRBV27 with TRBJ2-3; 10 positions agree with TRBD2. CDR1 and CDR2 from the germline V gene are MNHEY and SMNVEV (reference sequence). The V gene end was trimmed by 7 bases and the J gene end by 3 bases; junction bases not matched to a gene: 7. The CDR3 length is 15 residues. CDR3 DNA sequence: TGTGCCAGCAAACCAAATAGCGGGGGGACAGATACGCAGTATTTT. Protein: CASKPNSGGTDTQYF.

The chain is built from TRBV5-6 and TRBJ2-7, with a tentative D call TRBD1 (5 bases). From germline, CDR1 is SGHDT and CDR2 YYEEEE. V dropped 5 bases and J dropped 0 bases, with 15 bases sitting between them. The CDR3 runs to 15 residues. The CDR3 is CASRALTGLSYEQYF. DNA for the CDR3: TGTGCCAGCAGAGCTCTTACAGGCCTCTCCTACGAGCAGTACTTC.

This sequence joins TRBV15 and TRBJ1-1, with a weak D call TRBD1 (6 bases). Trimming cost V 0 bases and J 7 bases, with 18 bases left between them. Per germline, CDR1 LNHNV and CDR2 YYDKDF (reference sequence). The CDR3 runs to 16 residues. CDR3 region: CATSREGTGTTGEAFF. The CDR3 DNA sequence: TGTGCCACCAGCAGAGAAGGAACAGGGACGACGGGTGAAGCTTTCTTT.

The chain uses TRBV21-1 and TRBJ1-5; whether TRBD1, the table's D call, matches the DNA was not checked. TRBV21-1 is flagged as a pseudogene. This CDR3 has 13 amino acids. The CDR3 region is CASSTGQLQPQHF. Here the CDR3 DNA reads TGTGCCAGCAGCACCGGACAGCTCCAGCCCCAGCATTTT.

This chain links TRBV6-2 or TRBV6-3 with TRBJ1-4, with TRBD1 identical over 8 bases. The CDR3 loop spans 14 amino acids. Trimming cost V 6 bases and J 5 bases; bases outside gene matches: 5. Germline lookup yields CDR1 MNHEY and CDR2 SVGEGT. The CDR3 sequence: CASSSGTGNEKLFF. The CDR3 DNA reads TGTGCCAGCAGCTCCGGGACAGGCAATGAAAAACTGTTTTTT.

This clone was recorded once. This sequence joins TRBV30 and TRBJ2-3; possibly TRBD2 for D (6 bases). In germline, CDR1 is GTSNPN, CDR2 SVGIG (reference sequence). The ends were cut back, 2 bases at V and 3 bases at J, with 12 bases in the middle. The CDR3 length is 14 residues. The DNA of the CDR3 is TGTGCCTGGAGTCCGGGGACTGGGACAGATACGCAGTATTTT. Residues: CAWSPGTGTDTQYF.

The chain uses TRBV4-3 and TRBJ2-2; D possibly corresponds to TRBD2 (5 bases). Germline V gene lookup returns CDR1 LGHNA and CDR2 YSLEER. V was cut by 1 base and J by 6 bases, with 12 bases left in between. The CDR3 has 15 amino acids. Here the CDR3 reads CASSQATSSPGELFF. CDR3 bases: TGCGCCAGCAGCCAAGCGACCTCTAGCCCCGGGGAGCTGTTTTTT.

This sequence joins TRBV12-3 or TRBV12-4 and TRBJ1-6; possible D gene TRBD1, 5 bases. V lost 5 bases and J 10 bases, leaving 12 bases between the germline ends. The CDR3 has 13 amino acids. This CDR3 reads CASSPGGESPLHF. The DNA of the CDR3 is TGTGCCAGCAGTCCCGGAGGGGAATCACCCCTCCACTTT.

For this clone: The junction and the germline gene differ at one end; a read error may be behind it. This chain joins TRBV10-1 and TRBJ1-2; D remains unclear. The CDR3 consists of 14 residues. Germline V gives CDR1 WNHNN, CDR2 SYGVQD (reference sequence). As DNA, the CDR3 is TGCGCCAGCAGTGGCCCGGAGGGAAACTACGGCTACACCTTC. As protein: CASSGPEGNYGYTF.

This chain connects TRBV3-1 (or the pseudogene TRBV3-2) to TRBJ1-5; D uncertain. Trimming removed 1 base at V and 2 bases at J, with 12 bases between. Germline V gene sequence: CDR1 LGHDT, CDR2 YNNKEL (reference sequence). The CDR3 runs 16 residues. CDR3 nucleotide sequence: TGTGCCAGCAGCCAAGTCCCGAAGAGGGGCAATCAGCCCCAGCATTTT. This translates into CASSQVPKRGNQPQHF.

The V and J genes are TRBV10-3 and TRBJ2-5; 10 bases are shared with TRBD1. The CDR3 is made up of 17 amino acids. Losses at the gene ends were 6 bases for V and 7 bases for J; bases not matched to a gene: 17. CDR1 and CDR2 from the germline V gene are ENHRY and SYGVKD. DNA of the CDR3: TGTGCCATCAGGCGGAGTATGCAGACAGGGGGCAATGGGACCCAGTACTTC. This sequence encodes CAIRRSMQTGGNGTQYF.

The rearrangement joins TRBV6-5 to TRBJ1-5; possible D gene TRBD1, 6 bases. This CDR3 region has 15 residues. Germline CDR1 MNHEY, CDR2 SVGAGI. Trimming stripped 2 bases from V and 1 base from J, with 9 bases between. CDR3 in DNA: TGTGCCAGCAGTTACAAGGGGGAGAGCAATCAGCCCCAGCATTTT. Encoded protein: CASSYKGESNQPQHF.